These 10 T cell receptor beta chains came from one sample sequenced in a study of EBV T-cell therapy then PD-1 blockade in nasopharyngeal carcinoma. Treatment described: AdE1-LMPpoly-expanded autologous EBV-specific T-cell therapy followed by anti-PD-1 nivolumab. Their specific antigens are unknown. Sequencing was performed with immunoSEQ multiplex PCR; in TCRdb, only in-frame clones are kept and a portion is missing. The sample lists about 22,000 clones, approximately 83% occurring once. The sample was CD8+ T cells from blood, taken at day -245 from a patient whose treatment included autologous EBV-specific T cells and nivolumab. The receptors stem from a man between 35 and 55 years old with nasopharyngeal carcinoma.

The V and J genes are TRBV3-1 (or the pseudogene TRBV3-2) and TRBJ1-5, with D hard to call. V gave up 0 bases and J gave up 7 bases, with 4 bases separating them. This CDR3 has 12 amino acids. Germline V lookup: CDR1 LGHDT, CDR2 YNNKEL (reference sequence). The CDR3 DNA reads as TGTGCCAGCAGCCAAGATAGGCAGCCCCAGCATTTT. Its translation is CASSQDRQPQHF.

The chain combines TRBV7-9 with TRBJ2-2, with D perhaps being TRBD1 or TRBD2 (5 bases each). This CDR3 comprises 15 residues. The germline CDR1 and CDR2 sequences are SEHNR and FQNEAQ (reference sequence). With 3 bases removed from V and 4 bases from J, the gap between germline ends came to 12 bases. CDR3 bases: TGTGCCAGCAGCTTGGGGCAGGGAGCCACCGGGGAGCTGTTTTTT. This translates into CASSLGQGATGELFF.

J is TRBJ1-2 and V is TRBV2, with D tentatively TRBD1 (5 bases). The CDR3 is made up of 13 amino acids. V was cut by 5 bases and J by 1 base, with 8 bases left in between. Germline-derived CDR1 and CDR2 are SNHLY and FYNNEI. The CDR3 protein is CASSPGLNYGYTF. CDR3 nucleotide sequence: TGTGCCAGCAGTCCGGGACTTAACTATGGCTACACCTTC.

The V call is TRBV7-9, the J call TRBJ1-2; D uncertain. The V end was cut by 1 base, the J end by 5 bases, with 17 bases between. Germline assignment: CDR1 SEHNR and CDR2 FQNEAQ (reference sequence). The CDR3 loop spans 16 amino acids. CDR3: CASSLGRQAKTYGYTF. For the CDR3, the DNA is TGTGCCAGCAGCTTAGGTCGGCAGGCTAAGACTTATGGCTACACCTTC. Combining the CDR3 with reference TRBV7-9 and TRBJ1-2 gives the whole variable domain DTGVSQNPRHKITKRGQNVTFRCDPISEHNRLYWYRQTLGQGPEFLTYFQNEAQLEKSRLLSDRFSAERPKGSFSTLEIQRTEQGDSAMYLCASSLGRQAKTYGYTFGSGTRLTVV.

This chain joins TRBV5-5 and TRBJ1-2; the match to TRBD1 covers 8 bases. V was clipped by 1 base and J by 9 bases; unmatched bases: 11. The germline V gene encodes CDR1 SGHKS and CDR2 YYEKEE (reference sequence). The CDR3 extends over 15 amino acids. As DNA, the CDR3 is TGTGCCAGCAGCTTGAGTCAGGGGGCCGATAATAGCTACACCTTC. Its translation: CASSLSQGADNSYTF.

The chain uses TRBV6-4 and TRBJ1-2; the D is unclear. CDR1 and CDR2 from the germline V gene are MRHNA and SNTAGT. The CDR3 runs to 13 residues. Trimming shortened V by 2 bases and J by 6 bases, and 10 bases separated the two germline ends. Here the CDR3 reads CASSDGTVDGYTF. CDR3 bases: TGTGCCAGCAGTGACGGAACGGTCGATGGCTACACCTTC.

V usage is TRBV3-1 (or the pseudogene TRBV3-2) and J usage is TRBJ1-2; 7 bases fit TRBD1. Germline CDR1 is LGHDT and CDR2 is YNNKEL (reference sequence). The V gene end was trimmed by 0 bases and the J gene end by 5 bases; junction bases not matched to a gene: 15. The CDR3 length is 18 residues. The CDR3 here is CASSQEGDSALVRYGYTF. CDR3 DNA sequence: TGTGCCAGCAGCCAAGAGGGGGACAGCGCCCTGGTGAGGTATGGCTACACCTTC.

Here the CDR3 reads CASSEYGESSPLHF. The CDR3 region has the DNA TGTGCCAGCAGTGAATACGGGGAGAGCTCACCCCTCCACTTT. The chain links TRBV25-1 to TRBJ1-6; D not certain. Trimming removed 0 bases at V and 10 bases at J, with 10 bases between. The CDR3 consists of 14 residues. The germline V gene has CDR1 MGHDK and CDR2 SYGVNS.

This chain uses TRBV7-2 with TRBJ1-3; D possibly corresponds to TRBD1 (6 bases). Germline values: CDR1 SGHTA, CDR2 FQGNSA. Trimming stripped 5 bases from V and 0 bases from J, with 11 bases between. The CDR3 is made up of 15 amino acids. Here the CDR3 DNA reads TGTGCCAGCAGCCGGACAGTGCGCTCTGGAAACACCATATATTTT. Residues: CASSRTVRSGNTIYF.

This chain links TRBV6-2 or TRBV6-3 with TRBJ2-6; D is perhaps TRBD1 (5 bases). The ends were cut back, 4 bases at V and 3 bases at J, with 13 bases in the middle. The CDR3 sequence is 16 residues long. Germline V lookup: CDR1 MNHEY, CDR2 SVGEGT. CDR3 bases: TGTGCCAGCAGTTCCAGGGTCTTTAATGGGGCCAACGTCCTGACTTTC. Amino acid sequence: CASSSRVFNGANVLTF.